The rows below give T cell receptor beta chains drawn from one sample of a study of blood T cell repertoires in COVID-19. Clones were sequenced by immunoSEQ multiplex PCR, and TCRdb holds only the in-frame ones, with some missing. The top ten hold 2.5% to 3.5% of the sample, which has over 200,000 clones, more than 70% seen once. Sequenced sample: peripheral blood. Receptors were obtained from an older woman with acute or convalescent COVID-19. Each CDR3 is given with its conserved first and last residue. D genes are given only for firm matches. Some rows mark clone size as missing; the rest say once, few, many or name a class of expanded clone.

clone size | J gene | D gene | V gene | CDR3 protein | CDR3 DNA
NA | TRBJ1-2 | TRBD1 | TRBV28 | CASRTGVDGYTF | TGTGCCAGCAGAACAGGGGTCGATGGCTACACCTTC
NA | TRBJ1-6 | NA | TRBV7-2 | CASSLIEKSPLHF | TGTGCCAGCAGCTTAATAGAAAAGTCACCCCTCCACTTT
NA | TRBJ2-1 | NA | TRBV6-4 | CASSEQAAGPQFF | TGTGCCAGCAGTGAGCAAGCGGCCGGCCCCCAATTCTTC
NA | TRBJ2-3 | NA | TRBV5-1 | CASSLAMSTDTQYF | TGCGCCAGCAGCTTGGCTATGAGCACAGATACGCAGTATTTT
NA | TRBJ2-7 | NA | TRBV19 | CASSTQQGSSYEQYF | TGTGCCAGTAGTACACAGCAGGGAAGCTCCTACGAGCAGTACTTC
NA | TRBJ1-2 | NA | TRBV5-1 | CASREDGGIESGYTF | TGCGCCAGCAGGGAGGACGGTGGGATAGAAAGTGGCTACACCTTC
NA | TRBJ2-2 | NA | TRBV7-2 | CASSLQRYTGELFF | TGTGCCAGCAGCTTACAGCGGTACACCGGGGAGCTGTTTTTT
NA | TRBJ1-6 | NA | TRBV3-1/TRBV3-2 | CASSQGQNNSPLHF | TGTGCCAGCAGCCAAGGGCAGAATAATTCACCCCTCCACTTT
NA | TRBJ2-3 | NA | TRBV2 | CASELAGYTQYF | TGTGCCAGCGAGCTAGCTGGGTATACGCAGTATTTT
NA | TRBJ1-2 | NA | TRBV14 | CASSQDEPGLPYGDYGYTF | TGTGCCAGCAGCCAAGATGAACCGGGACTCCCCTATGGCGACTATGGCTACACCTTC
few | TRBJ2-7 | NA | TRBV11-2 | CASSWRQGGAYEQYF | TGTGCCAGCAGCTGGAGACAAGGAGGGGCCTACGAGCAGTACTTC
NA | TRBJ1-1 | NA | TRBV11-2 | CASSLGGVGTEAFF | TGTGCCAGCAGCTTAGGAGGCGTAGGCACTGAAGCTTTCTTT
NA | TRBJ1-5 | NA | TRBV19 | CASSIDYGRPQHF | TGTGCCAGTAGTATAGACTATGGTAGGCCCCAGCATTTT
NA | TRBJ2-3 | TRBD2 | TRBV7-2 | CATNPGGSTDTQYF | TGTGCCACTAACCCGGGAGGGAGCACAGATACGCAGTATTTT
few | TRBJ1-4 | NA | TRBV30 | CAWRSGDGTNEKLFF | TGTGCCTGGAGGTCAGGGGACGGAACTAATGAAAAACTGTTTTTT
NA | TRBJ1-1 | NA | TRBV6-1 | CASSEKSTVPNTEAFF | TGTGCCAGCAGTGAGAAGTCCACAGTCCCGAACACTGAAGCTTTCTTT
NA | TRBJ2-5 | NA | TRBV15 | CATSTRTLGPQETQYF | TGTGCCACCAGCACCCGGACGCTGGGGCCCCAAGAGACCCAGTACTTC
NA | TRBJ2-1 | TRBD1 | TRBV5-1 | CASSSGTGNNEQFF | TGCGCCAGCAGCTCCGGGACAGGAAACAATGAGCAGTTCTTC
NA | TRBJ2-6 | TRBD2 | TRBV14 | CASSQMGGRPSGANVLTF | TGTGCCAGCAGCCAAATGGGCGGGAGGCCATCAGGGGCCAACGTCCTGACTTTC
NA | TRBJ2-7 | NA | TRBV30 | CAWGKGTQPYEQYF | TGTGCCTGGGGCAAAGGGACACAACCCTACGAGCAGTACTTC
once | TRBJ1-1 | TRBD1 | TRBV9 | CASSGRQGGGTEAFF | TGTGCCAGCAGCGGCCGACAGGGTGGCGGCACTGAAGCTTTCTTT
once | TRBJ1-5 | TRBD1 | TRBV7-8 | CASSSGQGRSNQPQHF | TGTGCCAGCAGTTCGGGACAGGGGAGAAGCAATCAGCCCCAGCATTTT
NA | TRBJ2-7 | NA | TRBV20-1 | CSARDLQGQYF | TGCAGTGCTAGAGATTTGCAGGGTCAGTACTTC
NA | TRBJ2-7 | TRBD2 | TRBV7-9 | CASSPHVGLVAYEQYF | TGTGCCAGCAGCCCCCACGTGGGACTAGTGGCCTACGAGCAGTACTTC
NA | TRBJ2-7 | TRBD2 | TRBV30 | CAWSAGLESYEQYF | TGTGCCTGGAGTGCGGGACTAGAGAGTTACGAGCAGTACTTC
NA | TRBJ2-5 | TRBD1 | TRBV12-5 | CASGPTFWITGTGSQETQYF | TGTGCTAGTGGCCCCACCTTTTGGATCACCGGGACAGGGTCTCAAGAGACCCAGTACTTC
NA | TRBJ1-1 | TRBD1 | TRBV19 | CASSTRQGAGGTEAFF | TGTGCCAGTAGTACGCGACAGGGGGCCGGGGGCACTGAAGCTTTCTTT
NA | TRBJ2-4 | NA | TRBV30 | CAWSGDLVKNIQYF | TGTGCCTGGAGTGGGGACTTGGTTAAAAACATTCAGTACTTC
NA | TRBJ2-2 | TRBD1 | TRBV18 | CASSPRQGPNTGELFF | TGTGCCAGCTCTCCCCGACAGGGCCCGAACACCGGGGAGCTGTTTTTT
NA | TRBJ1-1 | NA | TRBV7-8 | CASSFQGNTEAFF | TGTGCCAGCAGCTTCCAGGGGAACACTGAAGCTTTCTTT
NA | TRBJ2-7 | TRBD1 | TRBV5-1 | CASSFWTGTSYEQYF | TGCGCCAGCAGTTTTTGGACAGGGACCTCCTACGAGCAGTACTTC
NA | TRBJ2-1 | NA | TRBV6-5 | CASTDNHNEQFF | TGTGCCAGCACGGACAACCACAATGAGCAGTTCTTC
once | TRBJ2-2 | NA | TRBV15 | CATSILTGELFF | TGTGCCACCAGCATCCTCACCGGGGAGCTGTTTTTT
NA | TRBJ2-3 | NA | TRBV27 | CASSSRLSTDTQYF | TGTGCCAGCAGTTCCCGCCTAAGCACAGATACGCAGTATTTT
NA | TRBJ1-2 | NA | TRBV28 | CASHRGADYGYTF | TGTGCCTCCCATCGGGGGGCCGACTATGGCTACACCTTC
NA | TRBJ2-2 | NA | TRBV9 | CASSVAGANTGELFF | TGTGCCAGCAGCGTAGCGGGTGCGAACACCGGGGAGCTGTTTTTT
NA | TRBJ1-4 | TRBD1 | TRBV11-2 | CASSVDRGRNEKLFF | TGTGCCAGCAGCGTCGACAGGGGGCGAAATGAAAAACTGTTTTTT
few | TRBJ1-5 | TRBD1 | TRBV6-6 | CASSPGQDQPQHF | TGTGCCAGCAGCCCCGGACAGGATCAGCCCCAGCATTTT
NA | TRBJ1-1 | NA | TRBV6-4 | CASSTTHSSEAFF | TGTGCCAGCAGCACTACCCATAGTTCTGAAGCTTTCTTT
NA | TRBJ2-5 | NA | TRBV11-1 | CASSLAGQLETQYF | TGTGCCAGCAGCTTAGCTGGACAGCTAGAGACCCAGTACTTC
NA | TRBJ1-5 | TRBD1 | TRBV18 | CASSPRGQGTQPQHF | TGTGCCAGCTCACCACGGGGACAGGGAACTCAGCCCCAGCATTTT
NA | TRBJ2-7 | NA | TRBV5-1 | CASSSIQGGGEQYF | TGCGCCAGCAGCTCTATACAGGGGGGGGGCGAGCAGTACTTC
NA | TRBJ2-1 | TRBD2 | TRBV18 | CASSPQVGRGGNEQFF | TGTGCCAGCTCACCACAGGTTGGGAGGGGAGGCAATGAGCAGTTCTTC
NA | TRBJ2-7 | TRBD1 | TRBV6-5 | CASREDRSSYEQYF | TGTGCCAGCAGGGAGGACAGGAGCTCCTACGAGCAGTACTTC
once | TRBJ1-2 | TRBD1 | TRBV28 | CASSYPLGTGSFYGYTF | TGTGCCAGCAGTTACCCCCTGGGGACAGGCTCATTCTATGGCTACACCTTC
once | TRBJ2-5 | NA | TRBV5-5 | CASSLGALQETQYF | TGTGCCAGCAGCTTGGGGGCGCTACAAGAGACCCAGTACTTC
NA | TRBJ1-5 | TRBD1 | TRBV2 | CASRTGIWNQPQHF | TGTGCCAGCAGGACAGGGATATGGAATCAGCCCCAGCATTTT
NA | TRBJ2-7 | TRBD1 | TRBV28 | CASSFPPGQNYEQYF | TGTGCCAGCAGCTTCCCTCCGGGACAGAATTACGAGCAGTACTTC
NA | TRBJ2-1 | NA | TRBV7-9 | CASSASAYNEQFF | TGTGCCAGCAGCGCTAGCGCCTACAATGAGCAGTTCTTC
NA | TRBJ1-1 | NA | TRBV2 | CASNQGFEAFF | TGTGCCAGCAACCAGGGTTTCGAAGCTTTCTTT
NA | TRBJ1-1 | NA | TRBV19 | CASSITGLGDTEAFF | TGTGCCAGTAGTATTACAGGGCTGGGGGACACTGAAGCTTTCTTT
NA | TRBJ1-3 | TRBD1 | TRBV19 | CASSGLDRNAGNTIYF | TGTGCCAGTAGTGGTCTGGACAGGAATGCAGGAAACACCATATATTTT